This is a list of T cell receptor beta chains from one sample in a study of blood T cells in healthy people across ages. TCRdb reprocessed the 5' RACE reads with MiXCR, giving one entry per CDR3 protein. The sample carries 1.2 million to 1.5 million distinct CDR3 sequences, approximately 59% recorded once. The sequenced material came from blood. Receptor source: a man aged 18 to 30 in good health. The CDR3 runs from the conserved cysteine through the conserved F or W. Each record gives: CDR3 length, D gene, clone size, V gene, J gene, CDR3 DNA, CDR3 protein. A D gene is named only where the DNA matches it firmly. Where a row states a size, it is once, few, many or the class of an expanded clone; other rows omit it.

>17|-|-|TRBV28|TRBJ2-6
TGTGCCAGCAGTCCATCCGGGTGGGAGGCTGGGGCCAACGTCCTGACTTTC
CASSPSGWEAGANVLTF
>12|-|-|TRBV12-3/TRBV12-4|TRBJ1-2
TGTGCCAGCAGTTTGACAGTCGGTCGCTACACCTTC
CASSLTVGRYTF
>15|-|-|TRBV12-3/TRBV12-4|TRBJ2-5
TGTGCCAGCAGTCGAGGCTTAGGGAAAGAAGAGACCCAGTACTTC
CASSRGLGKEETQYF
>14|-|few|TRBV5-1|TRBJ2-1
TGCGCCAGCAGCCCCCCCTCTATCCCCGATGAGCAGTTCTTC
CASSPPSIPDEQFF
>14|-|-|TRBV28|TRBJ2-3
TGTGCCAGCAGTTTTTTGGGGTCCACAGATACGCAGTATTTT
CASSFLGSTDTQYF
>17|-|-|TRBV6-5|TRBJ1-6
TGTGCCAGCAGTTACTCGGGACGTAGCTCCTATAATTCACCCCTCCACTTT
CASSYSGRSSYNSPLHF
>14|-|-|TRBV12-3/TRBV12-4|TRBJ2-4
TGTGCCAGCAGCGACCCAGCCGGCGAAAACATTCAGTACTTC
CASSDPAGENIQYF
>11|-|-|TRBV29-1|TRBJ2-1
TGCACCGTGGGGGGCTACAATGAGCAGTTCTTC
CTVGGYNEQFF
>12|-|-|TRBV29-1|TRBJ1-2
TGCAGCGTTGAAGTCGCAGAGTATGGCTACACCTTC
CSVEVAEYGYTF
>14|-|-|TRBV6-2/TRBV6-3|TRBJ1-1
TGTGCCAGCAGTTACCTCGACAGCAACACTGAAGCTTTCTTT
CASSYLDSNTEAFF
>14|-|few|TRBV7-6|TRBJ2-7
TGTGCCAGCAGCTTAGGAGACAACACCTACGAGCAGTACTTC
CASSLGDNTYEQYF
>14|-|-|TRBV27|TRBJ1-5
TGTGCCAGCAGTTCCCGGAGCGGGGGACAGCCCCAGCATTTT
CASSSRSGGQPQHF
>17|-|once|TRBV5-1|TRBJ2-1
TGCGCCAGCAGCCTATTCAGGGACAAGTCCTCCTGCAATGAGCAGTTCTTC
CASSLFRDKSSCNEQFF
>14|-|-|TRBV10-2|TRBJ1-1
TGCGCCAGCAGTGAGTTGGGACAGAACACTGAAGCTTTCTTT
CASSELGQNTEAFF
>15|TRBD2|-|TRBV2|TRBJ2-3
TGTGCCAGTCCTCAGCGGGAGGGACCCACAGATACGCAGTATTTT
CASPQREGPTDTQYF
>13|-|-|TRBV20-1|TRBJ1-4
TGCAGTGCTATCTTGACCTATAATGAAAAACTGTTTTTT
CSAILTYNEKLFF
>19|TRBD2|-|TRBV29-1|TRBJ2-3
TGCAGCGTTGAAATACTAGCGGGAGTAAGCAGGGTCGGCACAGATACGCAGTATTTT
CSVEILAGVSRVGTDTQYF
>16|TRBD1|-|TRBV4-1|TRBJ1-1
TGCGCCAGCAGCCCTCCCGCGACAGGGGACGGGACTGAAGCTTTCTTT
CASSPPATGDGTEAFF
>15|-|-|TRBV4-1|TRBJ1-4
TGCGCCAGCAGCTATCGGGCCCGGATTAATGAAAAACTGTTTTTT
CASSYRARINEKLFF
>13|-|-|TRBV10-1|TRBJ2-4
TGCGCCAGCGCCGACACCCTCAAAAACATTCAGTACTTC
CASADTLKNIQYF
>14|-|-|TRBV6-5|TRBJ1-5
TGTGCCAGCAGCATAGGGGGGTCGGGACAGCCCCAGCATTTT
CASSIGGSGQPQHF
>14|TRBD1|-|TRBV6-6|TRBJ2-1
TGTGCCAGCAGGGGACAGGGGGGACACAATGAGCAGTTCTTC
CASRGQGGHNEQFF
>16|TRBD1|-|TRBV5-5|TRBJ2-7
TGTGCCAGCAGCTTACGACAGGGAACTAAGTCCTACGAGCAGTACTTC
CASSLRQGTKSYEQYF
>16|TRBD1|-|TRBV4-2|TRBJ1-2
TGTGCCAGCAGCCGCCGGACAGGGGGCGATATTGGCGGCTACACCTTC
CASSRRTGGDIGGYTF
>15|-|once|TRBV11-2|TRBJ1-2
TGTGCCAGCAGCTTACCGGAAGGGGGTGGATATGGCTACACCTTC
CASSLPEGGGYGYTF
>16|TRBD1|-|TRBV4-1|TRBJ2-1
TGCGCCAGCAGCCAAGGATGGTGGCAGGGGGCAAATGAGCAGTTCTTC
CASSQGWWQGANEQFF
>15|-|once|TRBV3-1|TRBJ2-3
TGTGCCAGCAGCCAAGAACGAGTTTCAGCAGATACGCAGTATTTT
CASSQERVSADTQYF
>13|-|-|TRBV29-1|TRBJ2-2
TGCAGCGTTGATAAGACAGGCACCGGGGAGCTGTTTTTT
CSVDKTGTGELFF
>15|TRBD1|-|TRBV7-9|TRBJ1-5
TGTGCCAGCAGCGACGGGACAGGGGTTCTCCAGCCCCAGCATTTT
CASSDGTGVLQPQHF
>17|TRBD1|few|TRBV6-2/TRBV6-3|TRBJ2-7
TGTGCCAGCAGTTACGGCCGCCTGGGGACAGACCTTTACGAGCAGTACTTC
CASSYGRLGTDLYEQYF
>12|TRBD1|-|TRBV29-1|TRBJ2-7
TGCAGCGTGAGGACAGGGCTACACGAGCAGTACTTC
CSVRTGLHEQYF
>15|-|-|TRBV7-3|TRBJ2-7
TGTGCCAGCAGCCTCCGGGGAGAAGTAGGCTACGAGCAGTACTTC
CASSLRGEVGYEQYF
>12|-|-|TRBV2|TRBJ2-5
TGTGCCAGCAGTGACGATTGGGGGACCCAGTACTTC
CASSDDWGTQYF
>14|TRBD2|-|TRBV12-3/TRBV12-4|TRBJ2-1
TGTGCCAGCAGTTCCGGGAGGGACTACAATGAGCAGTTCTTC
CASSSGRDYNEQFF
>12|-|-|TRBV12-3/TRBV12-4|TRBJ2-1
TGTGCCAGCAGTTCCCGAACCAATGAGCAGTTCTTC
CASSSRTNEQFF
>11|TRBD1|-|TRBV20-1|TRBJ2-7
TGCAGTGCTAGAGATACAGGGGGGCAGTACTTC
CSARDTGGQYF
>16|-|-|TRBV4-1|TRBJ2-2
TGCGCCAGCAGCCAAGATCCCACACCGAACACCGGGGAGCTGTTTTTT
CASSQDPTPNTGELFF
>13|TRBD2|-|TRBV20-1|TRBJ2-1
TGCAGCGCCCGCGGGAGGTTGTACAATGAGCAGTTCTTC
CSARGRLYNEQFF
>14|-|-|TRBV21-1|TRBJ2-7
TGTGCCAGCAATCCTAGCGGAAACTCCTACGAGCAGTACTTC
CASNPSGNSYEQYF
>13|-|-|TRBV4-1|TRBJ2-7
TGCGCCAGCAGCCAAGATATCGCAGGAGAGCAGTACTTC
CASSQDIAGEQYF
>14|-|-|TRBV20-1|TRBJ1-2
TGCAGTGCTAGAGATCGGATTGCGGGCTATGGCTACACCTTC
CSARDRIAGYGYTF
>16|-|-|TRBV4-1|TRBJ2-1
TGCGCCAGCAGCCAACCCACAGGGCGAAGGATCAATGAGCAGTTCTTC
CASSQPTGRRINEQFF
>14|-|few|TRBV12-3/TRBV12-4|TRBJ2-3
TGTGCCAGCAGCATGACTAGTTCTCCTGATACGCAGTATTTT
CASSMTSSPDTQYF
>15|TRBD1|few|TRBV7-2|TRBJ2-1
TGTGCCAGCAGCTCCCTACCGGGGACAGGCAATGAGCAGTTCTTC
CASSSLPGTGNEQFF
>15|-|few|TRBV3-1|TRBJ2-3
TGTGCCAGCAGCCAAGAGAGGGCAGGGTACGATACGCAGTATTTT
CASSQERAGYDTQYF
>15|-|-|TRBV6-6|TRBJ2-7
TGTGCCAGCAGTGCCGGCGGGGACGGGTACTACGAGCAGTACTTC
CASSAGGDGYYEQYF
>13|-|few|TRBV12-3/TRBV12-4|TRBJ2-1
TGTGCCAGCAGTGTAGTTGTGGGGGGCGAGCAGTTCTTC
CASSVVVGGEQFF
>17|TRBD2|-|TRBV20-1|TRBJ2-5
TGCAGTGCTAGACCCTGGACTAGCGGGAGCAAAATTTTGGAGCAGTACTTC
CSARPWTSGSKILEQYF
>16|-|-|TRBV7-9|TRBJ2-7
TGTGCCAGCAGCCCCGATTTTGCGGGAACTCTCGACGAGCAGTACTTC
CASSPDFAGTLDEQYF